These T cell receptor beta chains were read from a single sample in a study of blood T cell repertoires in COVID-19. Profiled with immunoSEQ multiplex PCR; TCRdb holds only in-frame clones, not every one. The sample shows approximately 60,000 clones, about four fifths of them seen only once. The material sequenced was peripheral blood. These receptors originate from a woman of 80 years or more with acute or convalescent COVID-19. Each CDR3 is given with its conserved first and last residue. A D gene is named only where the DNA matches it firmly. Clone size is shown for a subset of rows, as once, few, many or a class of expanded clone.

DNA,CDR3,V,D,size,J
TGCGCCAGCAGCTTGGTGTTTAGCGGTAGGACCGGGGAGCTGTTTTTT,CASSLVFSGRTGELFF,TRBV5-1,NA,NA,TRBJ2-2
TGCGCCAGCAGTGGCGGTGGCCACTCTGGAAACACCATATATTTT,CASSGGGHSGNTIYF,TRBV10-1,NA,NA,TRBJ1-3
TGTGCCAGCAGCTTGGGGTCGGGGATCGGCAATCAGCCCCAGCATTTT,CASSLGSGIGNQPQHF,TRBV5-8,NA,NA,TRBJ1-5
TGTGCCAGCAGTCCAGCGGGAACTGGCGTGGAGACCCAGTACTTC,CASSPAGTGVETQYF,TRBV28,TRBD2,NA,TRBJ2-5
TGTGCCAGTAGGGGGACAGGCGCCGGGGAGACCCAGTACTTC,CASRGTGAGETQYF,TRBV19,TRBD1,NA,TRBJ2-5
TGTGCCAGCAGCCGTGTCGGGGGCTCCTACAATGAGCAGTTCTTC,CASSRVGGSYNEQFF,TRBV6-5,NA,NA,TRBJ2-1
TGCGCCAGCAGCTTGGTCGGGACAAGCACCGGGGAGCTGTTTTTT,CASSLVGTSTGELFF,TRBV5-1,NA,NA,TRBJ2-2
TGCGCCAGCAGAGGGGGCTTCGGCGGGGAGCTGTTTTTT,CASRGGFGGELFF,TRBV10-1,TRBD1,NA,TRBJ2-2
TGTGCCAGCAGTCCCGGGGCGGGAAAGAGCGGGGAGCTGTTTTTT,CASSPGAGKSGELFF,TRBV6-5,NA,NA,TRBJ2-2
TGTGCCAGCAGTGCTAGGGGGTCCCAGGCCCTCCCCGTCGTCGGCTATGGCTACACCTTC,CASSARGSQALPVVGYGYTF,TRBV6-1,NA,NA,TRBJ1-2
TGTGCCAGCAGTTTTGACCTTCCGATCAGGGGAGCCTCACCCCTCCACTTT,CASSFDLPIRGASPLHF,TRBV27,NA,NA,TRBJ1-6
TGCGCCAGCAGCCTCAGGGTGTCAAAAGCCGGGGAGCTGTTTTTT,CASSLRVSKAGELFF,TRBV5-1,NA,NA,TRBJ2-2
TGTGCCAGCAGTGTGGGCCGCTACGAGCAGTACTTC,CASSVGRYEQYF,TRBV28,NA,NA,TRBJ2-7
TGTGCCAGCAGCTTATTTACGGGAGGAGAGGAAGATACGCAGTATTTT,CASSLFTGGEEDTQYF,TRBV7-9,TRBD2,NA,TRBJ2-3
TGTGCCAGCAGTTTAGACCCCCCAGGGCTGGTCACTGAAGCTTTCTTT,CASSLDPPGLVTEAFF,TRBV28,NA,once,TRBJ1-1
TGTGCCAGCAGCTTGGGACTAGCGGAGGGAGAGACCCAGTACTTC,CASSLGLAEGETQYF,TRBV5-6,TRBD2,few,TRBJ2-5
TGTGCCACCAGCCAGACCGGGGAGCTGTTTTTT,CATSQTGELFF,TRBV24-1,NA,NA,TRBJ2-2
TGTGCCAGCAGCTTAGCAATAGGGGGACTAGCGGCCTTGGTCTCCTACAATGAGCAGTTCTTC,CASSLAIGGLAALVSYNEQFF,TRBV7-4,TRBD2,NA,TRBJ2-1
TGTGCCAGCAGTTTACTACTAGCGCTAGCCTACGAGCAGTACTTC,CASSLLLALAYEQYF,TRBV28,TRBD2,NA,TRBJ2-7
TGTGCCAGCAGCTCTAACAGGGCATCACCCCTCCACTTT,CASSSNRASPLHF,TRBV6-5,NA,few,TRBJ1-6
TGTGCCAGCAGTCCAAACCGGGACAGCGAAGCTTTCTTT,CASSPNRDSEAFF,TRBV6-6,TRBD1,NA,TRBJ1-1
TGCGCCAGCAGTCAATCCCAGGTCTGCCTCCACTTT,CASSQSQVCLHF,TRBV23-1,NA,once,TRBJ1-6
TGTGCCAGCAGCACCTCAGGGGCCGGCACAGATACGCAGTATTTT,CASSTSGAGTDTQYF,TRBV7-9,NA,many,TRBJ2-3
TGTGCCAGCAGTCGGGGACAGGGAAACTATGGCTACACCTTC,CASSRGQGNYGYTF,TRBV6-5,TRBD1,NA,TRBJ1-2
TGTGCCAGCAGTTACTCCTCAGGGCCCTACGAGCAGTACTTC,CASSYSSGPYEQYF,TRBV6-6,NA,NA,TRBJ2-7
TGTGCCAGCAGTTGGACTAGCGCGAACACCGGGGAGCTGTTTTTT,CASSWTSANTGELFF,TRBV13,TRBD2,NA,TRBJ2-2
TGTGCCAGTAGATCTGGTGGGACAGGGGGCACTGAAGCTTTCTTT,CASRSGGTGGTEAFF,TRBV19,TRBD1,NA,TRBJ1-1
TGCGCCAGCAGCGGGGGAACTAGCGGGGGTTACACCGGGGAGCTGTTTTTT,CASSGGTSGGYTGELFF,TRBV5-1,TRBD2,NA,TRBJ2-2
TGCGCCAGCAGCCAAATCAACAGGGGCCGAACCGGGGAGCTGTTTTTT,CASSQINRGRTGELFF,TRBV4-1,TRBD1,once,TRBJ2-2
TGCAGTGCTACGTACACTGAAGCTTTCTTT,CSATYTEAFF,TRBV20-1,NA,NA,TRBJ1-1
TGTGCCACCAGTGATTATGGGCCCAGCGGGCGCTCCTACGAGCAGTACTTC,CATSDYGPSGRSYEQYF,TRBV24-1,NA,few,TRBJ2-7
TGTGCCAGCAGCTTGACTAGCGGGGCCACCTACGAGCAGTACTTC,CASSLTSGATYEQYF,TRBV7-9,TRBD2,NA,TRBJ2-7
TGTGCCAGTAGTCAATCGACAGTAAAGGGGCGGAACACTGAAGCTTTCTTT,CASSQSTVKGRNTEAFF,TRBV19,NA,NA,TRBJ1-1
TGTGCCAGCAGCTTAGTAGGGCTAGCGGGAGACGCTGAGCAGTTCTTC,CASSLVGLAGDAEQFF,TRBV11-3,TRBD2,NA,TRBJ2-1
TGCGCCAGCAGCTTGGGGGGGACTAGTGTCTACGAGCAGTACTTC,CASSLGGTSVYEQYF,TRBV5-1,TRBD2,NA,TRBJ2-7
TGTGCCAGCAGCTTAATCGGCGGGGAGTCGTACGAGCAGTACTTC,CASSLIGGESYEQYF,TRBV7-8,NA,NA,TRBJ2-7
TGTGCCAGCAGCACTACAACAGGGAGCGGGCCCCAGCATTTT,CASSTTTGSGPQHF,TRBV9,NA,NA,TRBJ1-5
TGTGCCACCAGTGATTGGGGGGGTCAGCCCCAGCATTTT,CATSDWGGQPQHF,TRBV24-1,NA,NA,TRBJ1-5
TGTGCCAGCAGGCGACAGGGCAACACCGGGGAGCTGTTTTTT,CASRRQGNTGELFF,TRBV6-5,TRBD1,NA,TRBJ2-2
TGTGCCAGCAGCCCACAGGGCCTCGGCACAGATACGCAGTATTTT,CASSPQGLGTDTQYF,TRBV6-2/TRBV6-3,NA,NA,TRBJ2-3
TGTGCCAGCGGATTCCTGGCCATGGGACATTGGTACGAGCAGTACTTC,CASGFLAMGHWYEQYF,TRBV11-1,NA,NA,TRBJ2-7
TGCGCCAGCAGCCAAGATAGCGGCGGCTATGGCTACACCTTC,CASSQDSGGYGYTF,TRBV4-3,NA,NA,TRBJ1-2
TGTGCCAGCAGCCGAGGCCGACTACAAGAGACCCAGTACTTC,CASSRGRLQETQYF,TRBV14,NA,few,TRBJ2-5
TGTGCCAGCAGTGGAAGCGGGGGGCGTCAGGATACGCAGTATTTT,CASSGSGGRQDTQYF,TRBV2,TRBD2,NA,TRBJ2-3
TGTGCCAGTAGTATGGGGCAGACGGGCTCCTCCACAGATACGCAGTATTTT,CASSMGQTGSSTDTQYF,TRBV19,NA,NA,TRBJ2-3
TGCGCCAGCAGTGAAGTCGGGAAGAACACTGAAGCTTTCTTT,CASSEVGKNTEAFF,TRBV10-2,NA,NA,TRBJ1-1
TGTGCCAGCAGCTCCGCTAGCGGGGGGGCTACAGATACGCAGTATTTT,CASSSASGGATDTQYF,TRBV7-6,TRBD2,NA,TRBJ2-3
TGCGCCAGCAGCTTGAACGGAGGGCTCGAGACCCAGTACTTC,CASSLNGGLETQYF,TRBV5-1,NA,NA,TRBJ2-5
TGTGCCAGCACCGTCCAAACAGGGGGTTACAATGAGCAGTTCTTC,CASTVQTGGYNEQFF,TRBV5-4,TRBD1,NA,TRBJ2-1
TGTGCCAGCAGCTTGGCGGGGGCTAACTATGGCTACACCTTC,CASSLAGANYGYTF,TRBV5-6,NA,NA,TRBJ1-2
TGTGCCAGCAGCCGCGGGGGGTGGGAGCTGTTTTTT,CASSRGGWELFF,TRBV7-8,TRBD2,NA,TRBJ2-2